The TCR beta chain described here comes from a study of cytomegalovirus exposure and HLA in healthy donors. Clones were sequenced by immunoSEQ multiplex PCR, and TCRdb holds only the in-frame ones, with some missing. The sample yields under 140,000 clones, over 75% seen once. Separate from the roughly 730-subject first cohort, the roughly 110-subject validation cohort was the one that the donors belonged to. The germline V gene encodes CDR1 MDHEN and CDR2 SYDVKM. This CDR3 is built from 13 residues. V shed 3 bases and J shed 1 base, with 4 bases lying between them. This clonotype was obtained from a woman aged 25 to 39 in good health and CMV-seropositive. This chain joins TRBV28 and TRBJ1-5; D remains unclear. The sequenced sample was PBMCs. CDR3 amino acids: CASSFPSNQPQHF. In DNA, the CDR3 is TGTGCCAGCAGTTTTCCGAGCAATCAGCCCCAGCATTTT.